Sequencing of this T cell receptor beta chain was carried out in a study of blood T cell repertoires in COVID-19. Study in general: Donors in the United States, Italy and Spain gave samples during acute or convalescent COVID-19.

Original processing notes: Reference gene primer amplification gave estimated nucleated cell counts. Profiled with immunoSEQ multiplex PCR; TCRdb holds only in-frame clones, not every one. V and J calls and clone size are as listed in that table; D and trimming were resolved from the DNA. The table includes about 290,000 clones, around 92% detected once. J was trimmed by 4 bases and V by 5 bases; bases with no gene match: 14. Germline V gene sequence: CDR1 SGHVT, CDR2 SQSDAQ. CDR3 size: 17 residues. What was sequenced was peripheral blood. The clonotype comes from a woman in her 30s with COVID-19, enrolled during active disease. The chain uses TRBV7-4 and TRBJ1-5; TRBD1 agrees at 7 bases. The CDR3 sequence: CASSPPRDSSRNQPQHF. The CDR3 DNA is TGTGCCAGCAGCCCTCCCCGGGACAGCAGTAGAAATCAGCCCCAGCATTTT.